This T cell receptor beta chain is from a study of cytomegalovirus exposure and HLA in healthy donors. Primers: 60 Vbeta forward and 13 Jbeta reverse. Clones were sequenced by immunoSEQ multiplex PCR, and TCRdb holds only the in-frame ones, with some missing. The repertoire holds around 140,000 clones, with roughly 89% as singletons. Study results and limitations: It was reported that TCR beta sequences correctly inferred the HLA-A and HLA-B alleles for most subjects.

The CDR3 length is 13 residues. V lost 1 base, J lost 6 bases, and 11 bases lay in between. The germline V gene has CDR1 GTSNPN and CDR2 SVGIG (reference sequence). As regards this clone: The antigen is unknown.

Sequencing input: PBMCs. This chain uses TRBV30 with TRBJ2-3, with D hard to call. The sequence was obtained from a woman in her twenties or thirties in good health and CMV-seronegative. CDR3 sequence: CAWSESSKDTQYF. In nucleotides, the CDR3 is TGTGCCTGGAGTGAGTCTAGTAAGGATACGCAGTATTTT.